The rows below give T cell receptor beta chains drawn from one sample of a study of CD8+ T cells in alopecia areata. The data were produced by immunoSEQ multiplex PCR, yet TCRdb's version contains in-frame clones alone and is incomplete. The sample has fewer than 250,000 clones, 50% to 60% seen once. Source: CD4+ T cells sorted from blood, taken at week 4, from a patient treated with tofacitinib. These receptors all come from a human donor with alopecia areata. Both conserved end residues are part of each CDR3. The D gene is left open where the match is weak. Clone size is not always given. Where it is, it says once, few, many or a class for expanded clones.

size	V	J	D	DNA	CDR3
many	TRBV9	TRBJ1-3	-	TGTGCCAGCGCCGGTTTCTCTGGAAACACCATATATTTT	CASAGFSGNTIYF
many	TRBV5-1	TRBJ1-1	-	TGCGCCAGCAGCTTCGGGGGGATGAACACTGAAGCTTTCTTT	CASSFGGMNTEAFF
few	TRBV11-2	TRBJ1-1	-	TGTGCCAGCAGCTTAGGAGTGATGGGGGCTTTCTTT	CASSLGVMGAFF
few	TRBV29-1	TRBJ1-6	-	TGCAGCGTTGTTTGCTGCCGAGGGCGTAATTCACCCCTCCACTTT	CSVVCCRGRNSPLHF
few	TRBV29-1	TRBJ2-1	-	TGCAGCGGCGAAGGCCGGAATGAGCAGTTCTTC	CSGEGRNEQFF
-	TRBV4-1	TRBJ2-5	-	TGCGCCAGCAGCCAACCCTACGGTGAGACTCATCGGGAGACCCAGTACTTC	CASSQPYGETHRETQYF
-	TRBV27	TRBJ2-7	-	TGTGCCAGCAGTTTTTTCCGGGGCTACGAGCAGTACTTC	CASSFFRGYEQYF
-	TRBV9	TRBJ1-4	-	TGTGCCAGCAATCGAGACGGGGAAAAACTGTTTTTT	CASNRDGEKLFF
-	TRBV27	TRBJ1-5	-	TGTGCCAGCAGTAAGGGGTACAGGGATAATCAGCCCCAGCATTTT	CASSKGYRDNQPQHF
-	TRBV7-2	TRBJ2-7	-	TGTGCCAGCAGCCAACCGTCAGGGACTCCCTACGAGCAGTACTTC	CASSQPSGTPYEQYF
-	TRBV5-4	TRBJ2-7	-	TGTGCCAGCAGCTTGCCCAGCTCCTACGAGCAGTACTTC	CASSLPSSYEQYF
-	TRBV6-5	TRBJ1-2	-	TGTGCCAGCTACGACCAGGGGCTGGACTATGGCTACACCTTC	CASYDQGLDYGYTF
-	TRBV10-3	TRBJ1-2	-	TGTGCCATCAGTGACCAGAGATGGGGGGCCGAAGGCTACACCTTC	CAISDQRWGAEGYTF
-	TRBV6-1	TRBJ2-1	-	TGTGCCAGCAGTGCCCGGAGGCGAGAGTTCAATGAGCAGTTCTTC	CASSARRREFNEQFF
-	TRBV2	TRBJ2-1	-	TGTGCCACCACCGGATTGGGGGGCAATGAGCAGTTCTTC	CATTGLGGNEQFF
-	TRBV9	TRBJ2-6	-	TGTGCCAGCAGCGTAACAGGGACCGGGGCCAACGTCCTGACTTTC	CASSVTGTGANVLTF
-	TRBV7-2	TRBJ1-5	-	TGTGCCAGCAGCTTATCCTCCTCTAGCAATCAGCCCCAGCATTTT	CASSLSSSSNQPQHF
-	TRBV5-1	TRBJ2-2	-	TGCGCCAGCAGCTCGAGTACCACCGGGGAGCTGTTTTTT	CASSSSTTGELFF
-	TRBV5-1	TRBJ2-5	-	TGCGCCAGCAGCCCTGGGACAGGCGGGAGGGAGACCCAGTACTTC	CASSPGTGGRETQYF
-	TRBV29-1	TRBJ1-5	-	TGCAGCGCCGCGGGAACTTGGGGTCAGCCCCAGCATTTT	CSAAGTWGQPQHF
few	TRBV29-1	TRBJ1-2	-	TGCAGCGTTGAGGAAGGCGGCGGCTACACCTTC	CSVEEGGGYTF
few	TRBV28	TRBJ1-2	-	TGTGCCAGCAGTTTATCGGGGGCGAATGGCTACACCTTC	CASSLSGANGYTF
-	TRBV29-1	TRBJ2-5	-	TGCAGCCCGAACGGGACCTTGGAGACCCAGTACTTC	CSPNGTLETQYF
-	TRBV30	TRBJ2-2	TRBD2	TGTGCCTGGAGAGCGGGAGACACGAACACCGGGGAGCTGTTTTTT	CAWRAGDTNTGELFF
-	TRBV6-5	TRBJ2-7	-	TGTGCCAGCAGCACAGGTTACGAGCAGTACTTC	CASSTGYEQYF
-	TRBV28	TRBJ2-5	TRBD1	TGTGCCACTGGACAGGGGCGAGAGACCCAGTACTTC	CATGQGRETQYF
few	TRBV7-2	TRBJ1-4	-	TGTGCCAGCAGCCCACATGAAAAACTGTTTTTT	CASSPHEKLFF
-	TRBV30	TRBJ1-3	TRBD1	TGTGCCTGGAGATCGACGGGACAGGGGAACACCATATATTTT	CAWRSTGQGNTIYF
-	TRBV9	TRBJ2-5	-	TGTGCCAGCGGGGAGACCCAGTACTTC	CASGETQYF
few	TRBV7-3	TRBJ2-5	-	TGTGCCAGCAGCTTACGGGTTCAAGAGACCCAGTACTTC	CASSLRVQETQYF
-	TRBV2	TRBJ2-6	TRBD1	TGTGCCAGCAGCTCACCGGGACAGGGGCGGAGGGGGGCCAACGTCCTGACTTTC	CASSSPGQGRRGANVLTF
-	TRBV11-2	TRBJ1-2	-	TGTGCCAGCAGCCTAGGTGGCGCGGGCTACACCTTC	CASSLGGAGYTF
-	TRBV2	TRBJ2-1	-	TGTGCCAGCAGTGAAGACCTTAATGAGCAGTTCTTC	CASSEDLNEQFF
few	TRBV4-1	TRBJ1-1	TRBD1	TGCGCCAGCAGCCTGAGGGGGCCGTTGAACACTGAAGCTTTCTTT	CASSLRGPLNTEAFF
-	TRBV6-1	TRBJ2-7	-	TGTGCCAGCAGTGAAAGTATCCGTCGCGAGCAGTACTTC	CASSESIRREQYF
-	TRBV2	TRBJ2-5	TRBD1	TGTGCCAGCCGCAGGACAGGGATAGAGACCCAGTACTTC	CASRRTGIETQYF
few	TRBV5-1	TRBJ2-7	TRBD2	TGCGCCAGCAGCTTGGACGCTAGCGGGTACTCCTACGAGCAGTACTTC	CASSLDASGYSYEQYF
-	TRBV5-1	TRBJ1-4	TRBD1	TGCGCCAGCAGCTTGAAACAGGGGGATGAAAAACTGTTTTTT	CASSLKQGDEKLFF
-	TRBV11-2	TRBJ2-5	-	TGTGCCAGCAGCTTTATACAGGGAGCTCAAGAGACCCAGTACTTC	CASSFIQGAQETQYF
-	TRBV13	TRBJ2-3	TRBD1	TGTGCCAGCAGCTTAGGCCTCGGGACAGGGGGCAAAGATACGCAGTATTTT	CASSLGLGTGGKDTQYF
few	TRBV7-9	TRBJ2-2	-	TGTGCCAGCAGCACCGGGCAGCTGTTTTTT	CASSTGQLFF
-	TRBV2	TRBJ2-1	TRBD2	TGTGCCAGCAGGAGACTAGCGGGAGATCGCTATGAGCAGTTCTTC	CASRRLAGDRYEQFF
-	TRBV30	TRBJ1-5	-	TGTGCCTGGAGTGTAGGAGCCAATCAGCCCCAGCATTTT	CAWSVGANQPQHF